Below are 13 T cell receptor beta chains sequenced from a single sample in a study of control samples from healthy donors and cancer patients. The method was immunoSEQ multiplex PCR; TCRdb's version includes in-frame clones alone and lacks a portion of them. This table holds roughly 200,000 clones. The sequenced sample was blood. These receptors were obtained from a woman aged 30 to 39 in good health.

This sequence joins TRBV6-5 and TRBJ2-7; D tentatively fits TRBD1 or TRBD2 (5 bases each). The CDR3 totals 16 residues. The ends were cut back, 4 bases at V and 0 bases at J, with 16 bases in the middle. CDR1 and CDR2 from the germline V gene are MNHEY and SVGAGI. In DNA, the CDR3 is TGTGCCAGCAGTTTCCAGGTCGGGGCGGGCTCCTACGAGCAGTACTTC. It codes for CASSFQVGAGSYEQYF.

The V call is TRBV3-1 (or the pseudogene TRBV3-2), the J call TRBJ1-3, with TRBD1 matching over 8 bases. V shed 3 bases and J 4 bases; nucleotides not matched to a gene: 5. The CDR3 contains 15 residues. The germline V gene has CDR1 LGHDT and CDR2 YNNKEL (reference sequence). CDR3 DNA: TGTGCCAGCAGCCACCGGGACAGGAGGGGAAACACCATATATTTT. Its translation: CASSHRDRRGNTIYF.

J is TRBJ1-2 and V is TRBV7-8, with D tentatively TRBD1 (6 bases). This CDR3 has 13 amino acids. V was shortened by 5 bases and J by 4 bases, with 11 bases between the two germline ends. Germline V lookup: CDR1 SGHVS, CDR2 FQNEAQ. The CDR3 is CASSPGQFYGYTF. CDR3 DNA sequence: TGTGCCAGCAGCCCAGGACAGTTCTATGGCTACACCTTC.

The chain recombines TRBV6-6 with TRBJ1-6, with TRBD1 matching 9 bases. Trimming removed 0 bases from V and 9 bases from J; junction bases left unmatched: 3. The CDR3 has 15 amino acids. The germline V gene has CDR1 MNHNY and CDR2 SVGAGI (reference sequence). The CDR3 sequence is CASSYSPGQGSPLHF. The CDR3 nucleotides read TGTGCCAGCAGTTACTCCCCGGGACAGGGTTCACCCCTCCACTTT.

This sequence joins TRBV2 and TRBJ1-5; TRBD1 might be the D (5 bases). This CDR3 contains 13 residues. Germline CDR1 reads SNHLY; CDR2 reads FYNNEI. Trimming shortened V by 8 bases and J by 5 bases, and 13 bases separated the two germline ends. The CDR3 DNA follows: TGTGCCAGCGGGGCAGGGACCGATCAGCCCCAGCATTTT. Amino acids: CASGAGTDQPQHF.

The chain joins TRBV7-2 to TRBJ2-3; D ambiguous. Deletions cut 2 bases from V and 6 bases from J, with 12 bases between. This CDR3 is built from 14 residues. Germline lookup yields CDR1 SGHTA and CDR2 FQGNSA. CDR3 nucleotide sequence: TGTGCCAGCAGCTTACATGGGTCTCGGGATACGCAGTATTTT. This gives the protein CASSLHGSRDTQYF.

The genes are TRBV30 and TRBJ1-5; D remains unclear. The V end lost 3 bases, the J end lost 4 bases, and 16 bases lay between the germline ends. This CDR3 is 15 amino acids long. Per the germline V gene, CDR1 is GTSNPN and CDR2 is SVGIG (reference sequence). CDR3 coding DNA: TGTGCCTGGAGCGAACAACTGGGTACAAATCAGCCCCAGCATTTT. This translates into CAWSEQLGTNQPQHF.

The genes are TRBV4-1 and TRBJ1-1; 8 bases are shared with TRBD1. CDR3 length equals 14 residues. The junction had 0 bases not matched to a gene; V was cut back by 3 bases and J by 0 bases. The germline gives CDR1 MGHRA, CDR2 YSYEKL. CDR3 coding DNA: TGCGCCAGCAGCCAGGGACAGGTGAACACTGAAGCTTTCTTT. This gives the protein CASSQGQVNTEAFF.

The chain employs TRBV3-1 (or the pseudogene TRBV3-2) and TRBJ1-6, with 9 bases fitting TRBD1. With 3 bases clipped from V and 8 bases from J, the junction kept 5 bases outside the gene matches. The length of the CDR3 is 15 residues. In germline, CDR1 is LGHDT, CDR2 YNNKEL (reference sequence). The CDR3 DNA reads TGTGCCAGCAGCCATCAAGACAGGGGGGATTCACCCCTCCACTTT. Translation gives CASSHQDRGDSPLHF.

The chain couples TRBV10-1 to TRBJ2-3, with D perhaps assigned TRBD1 or TRBD2 (5 bases each). The CDR3 has 15 residues. Germline CDR1 WNHNN, CDR2 SYGVQD (reference sequence). Trimming took off 8 bases at V and 2 bases at J, with 17 bases between the two ends. CDR3 amino acids: CASFFRDRYTDTQYF. The CDR3 DNA is TGCGCCAGCTTTTTCCGGGACCGGTACACAGATACGCAGTATTTT.

The chain couples TRBV6-5 to TRBJ1-6, with TRBD1 matching over 9 bases. The trim removed 3 bases at V and 10 bases at J, leaving 4 bases unmatched. This CDR3 is built from 14 residues. CDR1 is MNHEY and CDR2 is SVGAGI in the germline V gene. CDR3 coding DNA: TGTGCCAGCAGTTATCGACAGGGGGACTCACCCCTCCACTTT. Translated: CASSYRQGDSPLHF.

V gene TRBV6-6 combines with J gene TRBJ2-2; perhaps TRBD2 as D (5 bases). The CDR3 is 14 amino acids. Germline CDR1 reads MNHNY; CDR2 reads SVGAGI (reference sequence). V lost 5 bases to trimming and J lost 5 bases, with 12 bases between them. CDR3 sequence: CASSLRESTGELFF. CDR3 DNA sequence: TGTGCCAGCAGTCTTAGGGAGTCAACCGGGGAGCTGTTTTTT.

The rearrangement links TRBV5-1 to TRBJ2-7; 7 bases match TRBD2. The CDR3 is made up of 14 amino acids. CDR1 is SGHRS, CDR2 YFSETQ, per germline. Trimming at V came to 0 bases and at J to 2 bases, leaving 2 bases not matched to a gene. As DNA, the CDR3 is TGCGCCAGCAGCTTGGACGGGAGGCCCTACGAGCAGTACTTC. This translates into CASSLDGRPYEQYF.